This TCR beta chain was profiled in a study of human T cells and chemical hapten exposure. Study-wide results and limits: The count of PT1 expanded TCRs correlated positively with patch test score.

This clonotype turned up a few times. Its specificity is not known. CDR1 and CDR2 (germline): PRHDT, FYEKMQ (reference sequence). The CDR3 loop spans 17 amino acids. V trimming: 3 bases; J trimming: 7 bases; junction bases outside the gene matches: 12. Time point described: pre-sensitization, week 0. Treatment meaning: therapeutic diphenylcyclopropenone sensitization with weekly scalp DPC. At patch-test visits, sampling came before the patch test. Each donor was an alopecia patient between 18 and 70 years of age who qualified for DPC. Per the original methods: Sampled TCR counts reached a median of approximately 100,000 per sample, with values ranging from 23,224 to 690,600. TCRdb reanalysed the RACE reads using MiXCR and keeps one entry per CDR3 protein. The V and J calls were determined by TCRdb, not by the authors. Of over 55,000 distinct CDR3 sequences detected, roughly 10% appear once; the ten largest clones hold around 9.6%.

The chain couples TRBV13 to TRBJ2-1, with 10 bases that match TRBD2. This clonotype was sampled from a man aged 35 to 55 with alopecia areata. Some clones in this sample may be carry-over from other donors' samples. Specimen: whole blood, collected in connection with sensitization to the hapten diphenylcyclopropenone (DPC). This chain's CDR3 is CASSLGLAGVPSNEQFF. The CDR3 nucleotides are TGTGCCAGCAGCTTGGGGCTAGCGGGAGTCCCATCTAATGAGCAGTTCTTC.